This T cell receptor beta chain was sequenced during a study of blood T cell repertoires in COVID-19. Data came from immunoSEQ multiplex PCR; TCRdb stores just in-frame clones and leaves some out. The sample includes under 9,500 clones, 80% to 90% seen only once; the top ten take more than 6.5%. Sequenced material: peripheral blood. The receptor was isolated from a human donor in a cohort sampled during active COVID-19.

The CDR3 sequence: CASSPGTSGRETQYF. The CDR3 nucleotides are TGCGCCAGCAGCCCGGGGACTAGCGGGCGGGAGACCCAGTACTTC. This chain links TRBV5-1 with TRBJ2-5, with 12 bases lining up with TRBD2. Trimming at V came to 4 bases and at J to 5 bases, leaving 6 bases not matched to a gene. Germline V gene data show CDR1 as SGHRS and CDR2 as YFSETQ. This CDR3 is built from 15 residues. The full variable domain, in which reference TRBV5-1 and TRBJ2-5 provide the parts outside the CDR3, is KAGVTQTPRYLIKTRGQQVTLSCSPISGHRSVSWYQQTPGQGLQFLFEYFSETQRNKGNFPGRFSGRQFSNSRSEMNVSTLELGDSALYLCASSPGTSGRETQYFGPGTRLLVL.